These 8 T cell receptor beta chains were sequenced from one sample in a study of molecular identifiers for immune sequencing clone quantification. TCRdb analysed the PCR reads with MiXCR anew, one entry per CDR3 protein. The data contain around 480,000 distinct CDR3 sequences, roughly 24% of them singletons. The sample comprised naive CD8+ T cells from blood, with Jurkat cell RNA spiked in. Subset here: FACS-sorted CD8+CD4-CCR7+CD45RA+ naive T cells. The source is a human donor in good health. Some libraries in this study had Jurkat cell RNA spiked in.

As for this clonotype: One end of the junction is discordant with germline, which a read error may explain. The chain employs TRBV5-6 and TRBJ1-1; 7 positions agree with TRBD1. This CDR3 is 14 amino acids long. Germline V CDR1 and CDR2: SGHDT, YYEEEE. The CDR3 bases are TGCGCCAGCAGCACCGGGACAGCCTTTCCTGTAGCTTTCTTT. This sequence encodes CASSTGTAFPVAFF.

This clonotype was seen more than once but under ten times. V usage is TRBV28 and J usage is TRBJ2-5; 7 bases fit TRBD1. CDR3 length equals 14 residues. Germline V gene lookup returns CDR1 MDHEN and CDR2 SYDVKM. V lost 7 bases, J lost 3 bases, and 8 bases stayed unmatched. CDR3 sequence: CASTVSDREETQYF. The CDR3, as DNA: TGTGCCAGCACCGTTTCCGACAGGGAAGAGACCCAGTACTTC.

The chain has TRBV19 and TRBJ2-7, with TRBD2 identical over 7 bases. This CDR3 has 14 amino acids. Germline V gives CDR1 LNHDA, CDR2 SQIVND (reference sequence). V was pared by 7 bases and J by 4 bases, with 10 bases of the junction left unmatched. The CDR3: CASNAGAGAYEQYF. The CDR3 DNA sequence: TGTGCCAGTAATGCTGGTGCGGGAGCGTACGAGCAGTACTTC. Based on the CDR3 plus reference TRBV19 and TRBJ2-7, the full variable domain is DGGITQSPKYLFRKEGQNVTLSCEQNLNHDAMYWYRQDPGQGLRLIYYSQIVNDFQKGDIAEGYSVSREKKESFPLTVTSAQKNPTAFYLCASNAGAGAYEQYFGPGTRLTVT.

As concerns this clonotype: A read error may produce the germline difference seen at one junction end. The chain combines TRBV4-3 with TRBJ2-7; TRBD1 is a possible D gene (5 bases). This CDR3 comprises 14 residues. CDR1 and CDR2 (germline): LGHNA, YSLEER. The CDR3 sequence: CASSQDGAGYEQDF. CDR3 in DNA: TGCGCCAGCAGCCAAGATGGGGCCGGATACGAGCAGGACTTC.

In regard to this clonotype: Given a much more abundant clone one base away, this may be a read error. This chain uses TRBV7-9 with TRBJ2-2, with 9 positions matching TRBD2. Looked up from germline, CDR1 is SEHNR and CDR2 is FQNEAQ (reference sequence). The CDR3 loop spans 17 amino acids. CDR3 in amino acids: CASGLALGLAYAGELFF. The CDR3 DNA follows: TGTGCCAGCGGCTTAGCGTTAGGACTAGCGTATGCCGGGGAGCTGTTTTTT.

A few counts support this clonotype. The chain uses TRBV28 and TRBJ2-7; D is perhaps TRBD1 (6 bases). CDR1 and CDR2 from the germline V gene are MDHEN and SYDVKM. The germline V and J ends were trimmed by 2 bases and 3 bases, with 11 bases remaining between them. CDR3 length: 14 residues. CDR3 nucleotides: TGTGCCAGCAGTTTACAGGGGCAGTACTACGAGCAGTACTTC. Encoded protein: CASSLQGQYYEQYF.

This clonotype has just a few counts. The rearrangement uses TRBV30 and TRBJ2-5; 8 nucleotides agree with TRBD2. The length of the CDR3 is 14 residues. The junction had 9 bases not matched to a gene; V was cut back by 3 bases and J by 6 bases. Germline V CDR1 and CDR2: GTSNPN, SVGIG (reference sequence). CDR3 residues: CAWSGGGSGQTQYF. Written as DNA, the CDR3 is TGTGCCTGGAGCGGGGGGGGTTCGGGACAGACCCAGTACTTC.

The table lists this clonotype with a few counts. V is TRBV7-2 and J is TRBJ1-2; D gene uncertain. V lost 5 bases, J lost 4 bases, and 14 bases lay in between. Germline V gene lookup returns CDR1 SGHTA and CDR2 FQGNSA. This CDR3 has 14 residues. This CDR3 reads CASSATDSFYGYTF. In DNA, the CDR3 is TGTGCCAGCAGCGCGACGGATTCCTTCTATGGCTACACCTTC.